This entry lists 13 T cell receptor beta chains sequenced from one sample in a study of shared T cell receptors in the human thymus. Measured with immunoSEQ multiplex PCR; TCRdb has only the in-frame clones, and not every one. The table has hundreds of thousands of clones, over 75% seen once. These sequences were also reported in another study, on human thymus T cells.

Specimen: thymocytes. These receptor sequences come from a boy under two years old with a congenital heart defect.

The J gene is TRBJ1-1, the V gene TRBV2; D may be TRBD1 (6 bases). Germline loops: CDR1 SNHLY, CDR2 FYNNEI. The CDR3 is 12 residues long. The V end was cut by 8 bases, the J end by 4 bases, with 11 bases between. The CDR3 DNA is TGTGCCAGCGACGAACAGGGCACTGAAGCTTTCTTT. Translated, it gives CASDEQGTEAFF.

The sample holds one count of this clone. The chain joins TRBV9 to TRBJ2-1; 8 nucleotides agree with TRBD2. This CDR3 is 18 amino acids long. With 0 bases clipped from V and 2 bases from J, the junction kept 10 bases outside the gene matches. Germline loops: CDR1 SGDLS, CDR2 YYNGEE. CDR3 nucleotides: TGTGCCAGCAGCGTAGGACTAGCGCCGAGCGGGCCCTACAATGAGCAGTTCTTC. It codes for CASSVGLAPSGPYNEQFF.

The rearrangement uses TRBV28 and TRBJ1-5, with D maybe TRBD1 (6 bases). V was trimmed by 3 bases and J by 4 bases, leaving 16 bases between them. This CDR3 spans 16 amino acids. Per the germline V gene, CDR1 is MDHEN and CDR2 is SYDVKM. CDR3 protein: CASSFLTGDYNQPQHF. The CDR3 coding sequence is TGTGCCAGCAGTTTTCTGACAGGCGATTATAATCAGCCCCAGCATTTT.

The V and J genes are TRBV10-3 and TRBJ2-1; 11 positions match TRBD2. Germline V gene sequence: CDR1 ENHRY, CDR2 SYGVKD. With 8 bases clipped from V and 10 bases from J, the junction kept 10 bases outside the gene matches. The length of the CDR3 is 14 residues. The chain's CDR3 is CAIGTSGSSEEQFF. DNA of the CDR3: TGTGCCATCGGAACTAGCGGGAGTTCTGAAGAGCAGTTCTTC.

This chain joins TRBV10-3 and TRBJ2-5; 12 nucleotides agree with TRBD2. The CDR3 has 17 residues. Germline trimming cut 2 bases from V and 3 bases from J; bases unmatched to any gene: 7. The V gene's germline CDR1 is ENHRY and CDR2 SYGVKD. CDR3 residues: CAISEGLAGGEEETQYF. CDR3 nucleotide sequence: TGTGCCATCAGTGAGGGGCTAGCGGGAGGGGAAGAAGAGACCCAGTACTTC.

This chain uses TRBV25-1 with TRBJ2-5; 10 positions agree with TRBD1. The V and J ends lost 6 bases and 5 bases, in that order; junction bases with no gene match: 9. This CDR3 has 15 amino acids. Germline V gene lookup returns CDR1 MGHDK and CDR2 SYGVNS. The CDR3 region has the DNA TGTGCCAGCAGCAGACCAGGGACAGGGGTGGAGACCCAGTACTTC. This sequence encodes CASSRPGTGVETQYF.

The chain links TRBV19 to TRBJ1-5; TRBD1 is a possible D gene (5 bases). CDR1 is LNHDA and CDR2 is SQIVND in the germline V gene (reference sequence). Trimming pared 3 bases from V and 0 bases from J, leaving 9 bases between. CDR3 size: 15 residues. The CDR3 DNA reads as TGTGCCAGTAGTATCGGGGGGAGTAGCAATCAGCCCCAGCATTTT. Encoded protein: CASSIGGSSNQPQHF.

The rearrangement joins TRBV4-3 to TRBJ2-3; D is unresolved. V lost 5 bases and J lost 3, with 21 bases in between. There are 17 residues in the CDR3. Germline V lookup: CDR1 LGHNA, CDR2 YSLEER. The CDR3 DNA is TGCGCCAGCAGCTCAAACCGGGTCCTGAAGAGGACAGATACGCAGTATTTT. Protein sequence: CASSSNRVLKRTDTQYF.

This chain connects TRBV28 to TRBJ2-5, with 9 bases aligning to TRBD1. This CDR3 spans 14 amino acids. V lost 6 bases to trimming and J lost 5 bases; unmatched junction nucleotides: 7. Germline CDR1 reads MDHEN; CDR2 reads SYDVKM. The CDR3 region is CASSLQGATETQYF. CDR3 nucleotide sequence: TGTGCCAGCAGCCTACAGGGGGCGACGGAGACCCAGTACTTC. Based on the CDR3 plus reference TRBV28 and TRBJ2-5, the full variable domain is DVKVTQSSRYLVKRTGEKVFLECVQDMDHENMFWYRQDPGLGLRLIYFSYDVKMKEKGDIPEGYSVSREKKERFSLILESASTNQTSMYLCASSLQGATETQYFGPGTRLLVL.

This sequence joins TRBV5-1 and TRBJ2-3; 8 bases align to TRBD2. Per the germline V gene, CDR1 is SGHRS and CDR2 is YFSETQ. The CDR3 sequence is 19 residues long. V dropped 0 bases and J dropped 2; count of bases not matched to a gene: 14. The CDR3 reads CASSLARLAGRLTTDTQYF. The CDR3 DNA follows: TGCGCCAGCAGCTTGGCTCGGCTAGCGGGCCGCCTCACCACAGATACGCAGTATTTT.

The V gene is TRBV29-1, the J gene TRBJ2-5; TRBD2 might be the D (6 bases). Germline CDR1 and CDR2: SQVTM and ANQGSEA. V was cut by 4 bases and J by 1 base, with 16 bases left in between. This CDR3 contains 15 residues. The CDR3 loop reads CSVGEPGRFQETQYF. The CDR3 bases are TGCAGCGTTGGAGAGCCGGGGAGGTTCCAAGAGACCCAGTACTTC.

The chain is built from TRBV5-1 and TRBJ2-4; D not certain. This CDR3 comprises 15 residues. The germline CDR1 and CDR2 sequences are SGHRS and YFSETQ. Trimming stripped 5 bases from V and 9 bases from J, with 21 bases between. The CDR3 region has the DNA TGCGCCAGCAGAGAAACAACAAACAAAGAGGCCATTCAGTACTTC. This encodes CASRETTNKEAIQYF. Supplemented by reference TRBV5-1 and TRBJ2-4, the full variable domain reads KAGVTQTPRYLIKTRGQQVTLSCSPISGHRSVSWYQQTPGQGLQFLFEYFSETQRNKGNFPGRFSGRQFSNSRSEMNVSTLELGDSALYLCASRETTNKEAIQYFGAGTRLSVL.

The chain couples TRBV6-5 to TRBJ2-3; D may be TRBD2 (6 bases). This CDR3 is built from 15 residues. Germline-derived CDR1 and CDR2 are MNHEY and SVGAGI. V was clipped by 5 bases and J by 3 bases, with 15 bases between them. The CDR3 sequence is CASSPWGVWTDTQYF. The CDR3 DNA reads as TGTGCCAGCAGTCCCTGGGGGGTGTGGACAGATACGCAGTATTTT.